One and the same sample provided the 7 T cell receptor beta chains below, sequenced in a study of cytomegalovirus exposure and HLA in healthy donors. Primers for the PCR totalled 60 Vbeta and 13 Jbeta. Profiled with immunoSEQ multiplex PCR; TCRdb holds only in-frame clones, not every one. This table holds 150,000 to 200,000 clones, 82% found once. Source material: PBMCs. All receptors come from a middle-aged man in good health and CMV-seronegative.

The chain joins TRBV4-1 to TRBJ2-5, with 9 positions matching TRBD2. Germline V CDR1 and CDR2: MGHRA, YSYEKL. This CDR3 has 17 residues. With 1 base clipped from V and 1 base from J, the junction kept 7 bases outside the gene matches. CDR3: CASSQGFQRGAQETQYF. The DNA of the CDR3 is TGCGCCAGCAGCCAAGGTTTCCAGCGGGGGGCCCAAGAGACCCAGTACTTC.

The rearrangement links TRBV6-6 to TRBJ1-4, with D possibly TRBD1 on 5 matching bases. The CDR3 is 16 amino acids. CDR1 and CDR2 (germline): MNHNY, SVGAGI (reference sequence). Trimming cost V 5 bases and J 0 bases, with 13 bases left between them. CDR3 amino acids: CASSTPQVATNEKLFF. CDR3 nucleotides: TGTGCCAGCAGTACCCCACAGGTTGCAACTAATGAAAAACTGTTTTTT.

The rearrangement uses TRBV11-3 and TRBJ1-2; no reliable D call. Trimming took off 4 bases at V and 8 bases at J, with 11 bases between the two ends. This CDR3 region has 12 residues. Germline lookup yields CDR1 SGHNT and CDR2 YENEEA. Here the CDR3 reads CASSWRDEGYTF. The DNA for the CDR3 is TGTGCCAGCAGCTGGAGGGATGAAGGCTACACCTTC.

The genes are TRBV5-1 and TRBJ1-1, with a possible D match to TRBD1 (6 bases). This CDR3 region has 15 residues. Trimming took off 4 bases at V and 2 bases at J, with 15 bases between the two ends. Germline values: CDR1 SGHRS, CDR2 YFSETQ. The CDR3 DNA reads TGCGCCAGCAGCCCTCATACAGGGCCCAACACTGAAGCTTTCTTT. Its protein product is CASSPHTGPNTEAFF. Together with reference TRBV5-1 and TRBJ1-1, the CDR3 gives the full variable domain: KAGVTQTPRYLIKTRGQQVTLSCSPISGHRSVSWYQQTPGQGLQFLFEYFSETQRNKGNFPGRFSGRQFSNSRSEMNVSTLELGDSALYLCASSPHTGPNTEAFFGQGTRLTVV.

The rearrangement uses TRBV4-3 and TRBJ2-3; tentative D call: TRBD1 (6 bases). The CDR3 is 15 residues long. CDR1 is LGHNA and CDR2 is YSLEER in the germline V gene. Trimming left V 0 bases short and J 2 bases short, with 9 bases between. CDR3 residues: CASSQDRGPTDTQYF. The CDR3 coding sequence is TGCGCCAGCAGCCAAGACAGGGGACCCACAGATACGCAGTATTTT.

The V and J genes are TRBV6-5 and TRBJ2-1; 8 bases map to TRBD2. Germline trimming cut 1 base from V and 9 bases from J; bases unmatched to any gene: 11. Germline lookup yields CDR1 MNHEY and CDR2 SVGAGI. The CDR3 spans 16 residues. CDR3 in DNA: TGTGCCAGCAGTTACTTGAGGCGGGAGGTTATAAGTGAGCAGTTCTTC. It specifies CASSYLRREVISEQFF.

The chain uses TRBV6-1 and TRBJ1-2; 7 bases align to TRBD1. This CDR3 contains 13 residues. With V trimmed by 7 bases and J by 3 bases, 5 bases remained unmatched. The germline V gene has CDR1 MNHNS and CDR2 SASEGT. The CDR3 bases are TGTGCCAGCATTAAAACAGGGGACTATGGCTACACCTTC. Its translation is CASIKTGDYGYTF.